This T cell receptor (beta chain) is drawn from a study of T cells in Graves' hyperthyroidism and ophthalmopathy. Amplified TCR beta CDR3 regions derived from RNA transcripts. HTBI primers were used for first-round RT-PCR of the TCR CDR3. TCRdb processed the multiplex PCR reads anew with MiXCR; each CDR3 protein has one entry. This table has under 700,000 distinct CDR3 sequences, 46% appearing once. Germline V gene sequence: CDR1 SGHTA, CDR2 FQGNSA. The junction had 2 bases not matched to a gene; V was cut back by 5 bases and J by 6 bases. There are 13 residues in the CDR3. There are many counts of this clonotype. Reasons for excluding patients were uncontrolled infection, other autoimmune disease, pregnancy or lactation.

The material sequenced was peripheral blood or thyroid tissue (not recorded which). The receptor was derived from a woman aged 18-29 years with Graves' hyperthyroidism. V and J are TRBV7-2 and TRBJ2-2; 8 nucleotides match TRBD1. The CDR3 sequence: CASSPTGAGELFF. CDR3 DNA: TGTGCCAGCAGCCCGACAGGGGCCGGGGAGCTGTTTTTT. Looking up the rest from reference TRBV7-2 and TRBJ2-2 gives the full variable domain: GAGVSQSPSNKVTEKGKDVELRCDPISGHTALYWYRQSLGQGLEFLIYFQGNSAPDKSGLPSDRFSAERTGGSVSTLTIQRTQQEDSAVYLCASSPTGAGELFFGEGSRLTVL.